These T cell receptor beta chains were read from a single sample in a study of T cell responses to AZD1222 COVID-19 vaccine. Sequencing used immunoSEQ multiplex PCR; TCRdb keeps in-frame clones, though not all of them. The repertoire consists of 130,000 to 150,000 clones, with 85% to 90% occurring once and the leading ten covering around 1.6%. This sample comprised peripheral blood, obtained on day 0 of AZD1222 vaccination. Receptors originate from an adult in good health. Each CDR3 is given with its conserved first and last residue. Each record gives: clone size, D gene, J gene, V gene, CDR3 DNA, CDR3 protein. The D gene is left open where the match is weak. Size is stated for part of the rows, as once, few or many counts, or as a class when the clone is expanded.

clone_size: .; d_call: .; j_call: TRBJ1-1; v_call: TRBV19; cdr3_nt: TGTGCCAGTCATATTGGGAACACTGAAGCTTTCTTT; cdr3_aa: CASHIGNTEAFF
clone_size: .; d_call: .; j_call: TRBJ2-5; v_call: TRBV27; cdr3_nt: TGTGCCAGCAGTTTATCCTTCGGGGGCGCAAAAGAGACCCAGTACTTC; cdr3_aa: CASSLSFGGAKETQYF
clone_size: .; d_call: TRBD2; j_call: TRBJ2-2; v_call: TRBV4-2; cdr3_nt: TGTGCCAGCAGCCAAGATGGGCTAGCGGGGCCCCCGGGAACCGGGGAGCTGTTTTTT; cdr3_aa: CASSQDGLAGPPGTGELFF
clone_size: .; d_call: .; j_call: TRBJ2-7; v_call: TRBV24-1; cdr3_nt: TGTGCCACCAAATCGGAGGTAGACTACGAGCAGTACTTC; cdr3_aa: CATKSEVDYEQYF
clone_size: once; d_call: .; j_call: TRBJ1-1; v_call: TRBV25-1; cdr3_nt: TGTGCCAGCAGTGTATGGGGGGCTGAAGCTTTCTTT; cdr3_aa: CASSVWGAEAFF
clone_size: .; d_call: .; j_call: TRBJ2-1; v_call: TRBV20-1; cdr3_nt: TGCAGTGCTAGGACATTTAATGAGCAGTTCTTC; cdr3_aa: CSARTFNEQFF
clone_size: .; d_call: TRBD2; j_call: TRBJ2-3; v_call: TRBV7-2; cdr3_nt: TGTGCCAGCAGCCAGGGCGGGAGAGGGTCAGATACGCAGTATTTT; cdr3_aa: CASSQGGRGSDTQYF
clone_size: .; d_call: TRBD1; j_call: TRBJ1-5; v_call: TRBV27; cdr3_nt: TGTGCCAGCAGCCCAGACAGGGGACGCTACTGGCCCCAGCATTTT; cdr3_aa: CASSPDRGRYWPQHF
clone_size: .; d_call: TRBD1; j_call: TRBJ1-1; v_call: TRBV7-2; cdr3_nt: TGTGCCAGCAGCTTAGCTAGGGACAGGGGGAACACTGAAGCTTTCTTT; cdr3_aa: CASSLARDRGNTEAFF
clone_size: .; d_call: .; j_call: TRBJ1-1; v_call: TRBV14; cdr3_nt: TGTGCCAGCAGCCCACGAGGGTTAGGGTCGAACACTGAAGCTTTCTTT; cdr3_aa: CASSPRGLGSNTEAFF